This entry lists 16 T cell receptor beta chains sequenced from one sample in a study of cytomegalovirus exposure and HLA in healthy donors. The PCR had 60 Vbeta and 13 Jbeta primers. This table comes from immunoSEQ multiplex PCR, and its TCRdb copy is limited to in-frame clones, with some not included. The sample lists around 150,000 clones, roughly 79% occurring once. The sequenced sample was PBMCs. The receptors come from a woman between 45 and 60 years old in good health and CMV-seropositive.

This sequence joins TRBV6-1 and TRBJ1-5; a weak D match, TRBD1 (6 bases). Germline V gene lookup returns CDR1 MNHNS and CDR2 SASEGT. Trimming removed 2 bases from V and 9 bases from J, with 17 bases in between. CDR3 length equals 15 residues. CDR3 in DNA: TGTGCCAGCAGTGAATGGGGGGGCCCTGGGTTGCCCCAGCATTTT. Its translation is CASSEWGGPGLPQHF.

V is TRBV9 and J is TRBJ2-1; D is possibly TRBD2 (6 bases). Trimming left V 3 bases short and J 0 bases short, with 10 bases between. The CDR3 is 15 residues long. Germline-derived CDR1 and CDR2 are SGDLS and YYNGEE. The CDR3 DNA follows: TGTGCCAGCAGCGAGCGGGTCGTCTCCTACAATGAGCAGTTCTTC. It codes for CASSERVVSYNEQFF.

The J gene is TRBJ2-3, the V gene TRBV7-2; tentative D call: TRBD2 (5 bases). V shed 7 bases and J shed 2 bases, with 13 bases lying between them. This CDR3 has 14 amino acids. The V gene's germline CDR1 is SGHTA and CDR2 FQGNSA. This CDR3 is CASTRTLSTDTQYF. In DNA form, the CDR3 reads TGTGCCAGCACCCGGACTTTATCCACAGATACGCAGTATTTT. The full variable domain, with the rest looked up from reference TRBV7-2 and TRBJ2-3, is GAGVSQSPSNKVTEKGKDVELRCDPISGHTALYWYRQSLGQGLEFLIYFQGNSAPDKSGLPSDRFSAERTGGSVSTLTIQRTQQEDSAVYLCASTRTLSTDTQYFGPGTRLTVL.

The chain employs TRBV21-1 and TRBJ1-5; the table's TRBD1 call for D was not verified on the DNA. TRBV21-1 is recorded as a pseudogene. The CDR3 is 18 residues long. The CDR3 region has the DNA TGTGCCAGCAGCTTACCCGAGGGACAGGGAGGCGCCAATCAGCCCCAGCATTTT. It yields the protein CASSLPEGQGGANQPQHF.

This chain joins TRBV6-5 and TRBJ1-6; 7 bases line up with TRBD1. CDR3 length: 16 amino acids. The junction had 4 bases not matched to a gene; V was cut back by 0 bases and J by 5 bases. CDR1 is MNHEY, CDR2 SVGAGI, per germline. CDR3 DNA sequence: TGTGCCAGCAGTTACTCTCCAGGGACAGATAATTCACCCCTCCACTTT. It specifies CASSYSPGTDNSPLHF.

The chain joins TRBV5-1 to TRBJ1-1; D might be TRBD1 (5 bases). V lost 4 bases to trimming and J lost 1 base, with 8 bases between them. Germline values: CDR1 SGHRS, CDR2 YFSETQ. The CDR3 extends over 13 amino acids. CDR3 in DNA: TGCGCCAGCAGCGATCAGGGGAACACTGAAGCTTTCTTT. It codes for CASSDQGNTEAFF.

The chain uses TRBV4-1 and TRBJ2-7; D remains unclear. The CDR3 sequence is 13 residues long. The germline V gene has CDR1 MGHRA and CDR2 YSYEKL. The germline V and J ends were trimmed by 2 bases and 1 base, with 6 bases remaining between them. CDR3 in DNA: TGCGCCAGCAGCCAAAGAGAATCCTACGAGCAGTACTTC. Protein: CASSQRESYEQYF.

The CDR3 loop reads CASSVELAGGTDTQYF. CDR3 DNA sequence: TGTGCCAGCAGCGTAGAACTAGCGGGGGGAACAGATACGCAGTATTTT. This chain connects TRBV9 to TRBJ2-3; 12 bases map to TRBD2. The V gene end was trimmed by 0 bases and the J gene end by 3 bases; junction bases not matched to a gene: 2. Germline CDR1 reads SGDLS; CDR2 reads YYNGEE. The CDR3 covers 16 residues.

The J gene is TRBJ1-4, the V gene TRBV6-1; 7 positions match TRBD1. CDR3 length: 17 amino acids. Per germline, CDR1 MNHNS and CDR2 SASEGT. Trimming at V came to 3 bases and at J to 8 bases, leaving 15 bases not matched to a gene. CDR3 DNA sequence: TGTGCCAGCAGTGAGAGGGACAGTCGGTATTTCGAGGAAAAACTGTTTTTT. Its protein product is CASSERDSRYFEEKLFF.

This chain links TRBV28 with TRBJ2-1; 7 nucleotides align to TRBD2. V lost 8 bases and J lost 3; bases outside the gene matches: 7. Germline V gene sequence: CDR1 MDHEN, CDR2 SYDVKM. This CDR3 comprises 14 residues. Here the CDR3 DNA reads TGTGCCAGCCTAGGCGGGGGTCACTACAATGAGCAGTTCTTC. Translated, it gives CASLGGGHYNEQFF.

The J gene is TRBJ1-4, the V gene TRBV19; the match to TRBD1 covers 8 bases. After removal of 7 bases from V and 7 bases from J, the junction contained 8 bases not matched to a gene. The CDR3 is 14 amino acids. Germline V gene data show CDR1 as LNHDA and CDR2 as SQIVND (reference sequence). As DNA, the CDR3 is TGTGCCAGTAAAAGACAGGGGATTTTTGAAAAACTGTTTTTT. Translation: CASKRQGIFEKLFF.

The chain recombines TRBV5-4 with TRBJ2-1; 7 nucleotides match TRBD2. This CDR3 spans 15 amino acids. With 2 bases clipped from V and 5 bases from J, the junction kept 7 bases outside the gene matches. The germline CDR1 and CDR2 sequences are SGHNT and YYREEE (reference sequence). As DNA, the CDR3 is TGTGCCAGCAGCTTAGGCAAGAGCGGGGACAATGAGCAGTTCTTC. Translated, it gives CASSLGKSGDNEQFF.

The V call is TRBV5-6, the J call TRBJ1-1, with 7 bases identical to TRBD1. The germline V gene has CDR1 SGHDT and CDR2 YYEEEE. V lost 0 bases, J lost 0 bases, and 5 bases stayed unmatched. The CDR3 has 16 amino acids. CDR3 residues: CASSLARGILNTEAFF. CDR3 DNA sequence: TGTGCCAGCAGCTTGGCCAGGGGGATACTGAACACTGAAGCTTTCTTT.

The chain combines TRBV29-1 with TRBJ2-2, with 10 bases identical to TRBD2. This CDR3 region has 17 residues. Germline assignment: CDR1 SQVTM and CDR2 ANQGSEA. J gave up 5 bases and V 3 bases, and 12 bases lay outside the gene matches. CDR3 in amino acids: CSVEGTSESLGTGELFF. CDR3 nucleotides: TGCAGCGTTGAGGGGACTAGCGAGAGTCTCGGAACCGGGGAGCTGTTTTTT.

CDR3 sequence: CASASGQAYEQYF. The CDR3 nucleotides read TGTGCCAGCGCCTCGGGACAGGCCTACGAGCAGTACTTC. The chain links TRBV28 to TRBJ2-7, with 8 bases matching TRBD1. Germline V lookup: CDR1 MDHEN, CDR2 SYDVKM. V was clipped by 8 bases and J by 2 bases; unmatched bases: 5. There are 13 residues in the CDR3.

A few counts support this clone. The chain is built from TRBV11-1 and TRBJ2-1; 11 bases fit TRBD2. CDR1 is SGHAT, CDR2 FQDESV, per germline (reference sequence). CDR3 length equals 16 residues. V shed 5 bases, J shed 4 bases, and the junction held 7 bases outside the gene matches. The CDR3 region has the DNA TGTGCCAGCAGCCCGACTAGCGGGATATATTACAATGAGCAGTTCTTC. As protein: CASSPTSGIYYNEQFF.